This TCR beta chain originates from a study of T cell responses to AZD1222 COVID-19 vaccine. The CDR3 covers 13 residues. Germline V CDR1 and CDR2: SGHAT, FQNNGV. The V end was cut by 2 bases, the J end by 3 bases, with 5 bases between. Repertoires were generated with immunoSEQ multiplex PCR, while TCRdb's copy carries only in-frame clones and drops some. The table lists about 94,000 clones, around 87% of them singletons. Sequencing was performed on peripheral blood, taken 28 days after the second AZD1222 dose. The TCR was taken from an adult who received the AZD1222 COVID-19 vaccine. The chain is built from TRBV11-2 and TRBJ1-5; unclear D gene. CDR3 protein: CASSLQHNQPQHF. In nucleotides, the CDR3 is TGTGCCAGCAGCTTACAGCACAATCAGCCCCAGCATTTT.